Given below is one TCR beta chain in context. The target antigen is unknown. This sample was included in a study of shared clonotypes between healthy human individuals. Study-wide points: Estimated richness was generally greater in naive than memory subsets. Generation probability values for non-shared clonotypes were lower than those for clonotypes shared by all four donors.

This table comes from immunoSEQ multiplex PCR, and its TCRdb copy is limited to in-frame clones, with some not included. Seen here are roughly 810,000 clones, about 97% observed once, and the top ten hold under 0.3%. The CDR3 length is 16 residues. Per germline, CDR1 LNHNV and CDR2 YYDKDF (reference sequence). Trimming removed 1 base at V and 3 bases at J, with 16 bases between. Naive CD8 cells lacked CD45RO, underwent positive selection for CCR7 and left out terminally differentiated effector memory CD45RA+ cells. This sequence originates from a man aged 25-40 years in good health. V is TRBV15 and J is TRBJ2-7; perhaps TRBD2 as D (5 bases). The sequenced sample consisted of naive CD8+ T cells sorted from blood. CDR3 protein: CATSRVAVLAGYEQYF. The CDR3 DNA reads as TGTGCCACCAGCAGAGTTGCGGTGTTGGCGGGCTACGAGCAGTACTTC.